These T cell receptor beta chains were read from a single sample in a study of shared clonotypes between healthy human individuals. TCRdb's copy holds only in-frame clones and misses some; the assay was immunoSEQ multiplex PCR. The profile covers approximately 1,500,000 clones, with approximately 98% appearing a single time and around 0.47% taken by the ten largest. The specimen was naive CD4+ T cells sorted from blood. The receptors were gathered from a man between 25 and 39 years old in good health. Each CDR3 is given with its conserved first and last residue. Fields, in order: J gene, V gene, clone size, CDR3 length, D gene, CDR3 protein, CDR3 DNA. D genes are given only for firm matches. Expanded clones are given a class, and other clones once, few, many or no size at all.

J gene: TRBJ2-6; V gene: TRBV5-5; clone size: -; CDR3 length: 17; D gene: TRBD1; CDR3 protein: CASSFITGVSGANVLTF; CDR3 DNA: TGTGCCAGCAGCTTCATCACAGGGGTTTCTGGGGCCAACGTCCTGACTTTC
J gene: TRBJ2-2; V gene: TRBV29-1; clone size: -; CDR3 length: 18; D gene: -; CDR3 protein: CSVAAESHTSWNTGELFF; CDR3 DNA: TGCAGCGTTGCCGCCGAATCCCATACGAGCTGGAACACCGGGGAGCTGTTTTTT
J gene: TRBJ2-7; V gene: TRBV7-6; clone size: -; CDR3 length: 16; D gene: TRBD2; CDR3 protein: CASSLAGTIRAHEQYF; CDR3 DNA: TGTGCCAGCAGCTTAGCCGGGACTATAAGGGCTCACGAGCAGTACTTC
J gene: TRBJ1-2; V gene: TRBV11-2; clone size: -; CDR3 length: 15; D gene: -; CDR3 protein: CASSSLVGRLYGYTF; CDR3 DNA: TGTGCCAGCAGCTCTTTGGTCGGACGGCTCTATGGCTACACCTTC
J gene: TRBJ2-5; V gene: TRBV7-2; clone size: -; CDR3 length: 15; D gene: TRBD2; CDR3 protein: CASSLVGRGLGTQYF; CDR3 DNA: TGTGCCAGCAGCTTAGTGGGGCGGGGGTTGGGGACCCAGTACTTC
J gene: TRBJ1-2; V gene: TRBV10-1; clone size: -; CDR3 length: 13; D gene: -; CDR3 protein: CASSAGQNYGYTF; CDR3 DNA: TGCGCCAGCAGCGCCGGACAGAACTATGGCTACACCTTC
J gene: TRBJ1-1; V gene: TRBV11-3; clone size: -; CDR3 length: 13; D gene: -; CDR3 protein: CASSFEGNTEAFF; CDR3 DNA: TGTGCCAGCAGCTTCGAAGGGAACACTGAAGCTTTCTTT
J gene: TRBJ2-1; V gene: TRBV2; clone size: -; CDR3 length: 15; D gene: -; CDR3 protein: CASTKDALSYNEQFF; CDR3 DNA: TGTGCCAGCACCAAGGACGCACTCTCCTACAATGAGCAGTTCTTC
J gene: TRBJ1-2; V gene: TRBV19; clone size: -; CDR3 length: 13; D gene: -; CDR3 protein: CASSIESGAGYTF; CDR3 DNA: TGTGCCAGTAGTATAGAATCAGGGGCCGGCTACACCTTC
J gene: TRBJ2-7; V gene: TRBV10-2; clone size: -; CDR3 length: 15; D gene: TRBD2; CDR3 protein: CASSPTSGTSYEQYF; CDR3 DNA: TGCGCCAGCAGTCCGACTAGCGGGACTTCCTACGAGCAGTACTTC
J gene: TRBJ1-2; V gene: TRBV10-3; clone size: -; CDR3 length: 15; D gene: TRBD1; CDR3 protein: CAISTDRAGRDGYTF; CDR3 DNA: TGTGCCATCAGTACGGACAGGGCCGGTCGTGATGGCTACACCTTC
J gene: TRBJ2-7; V gene: TRBV28; clone size: -; CDR3 length: 15; D gene: -; CDR3 protein: CASSPRMGRTYEQYF; CDR3 DNA: TGTGCCAGCAGTCCGAGGATGGGGCGGACCTACGAGCAGTACTTC
J gene: TRBJ2-2; V gene: TRBV10-1; clone size: -; CDR3 length: 15; D gene: -; CDR3 protein: CASSVKGSNTGELFF; CDR3 DNA: TGCGCCAGCAGTGTTAAGGGGTCGAACACCGGGGAGCTGTTTTTT
J gene: TRBJ2-7; V gene: TRBV28; clone size: -; CDR3 length: 15; D gene: TRBD2; CDR3 protein: CASSYGLAGAYEQYF; CDR3 DNA: TGTGCCAGCAGCTATGGACTAGCGGGAGCGTACGAGCAGTACTTC
J gene: TRBJ2-7; V gene: TRBV6-1; clone size: -; CDR3 length: 15; D gene: TRBD2; CDR3 protein: CASSGSGRVSYEQYF; CDR3 DNA: TGTGCCAGCAGCGGAAGCGGGAGAGTGTCCTACGAGCAGTACTTC
J gene: TRBJ1-2; V gene: TRBV4-1; clone size: -; CDR3 length: 14; D gene: TRBD1; CDR3 protein: CASSSGQGNYGYTF; CDR3 DNA: TGCGCCAGCAGCTCGGGACAGGGAAACTATGGCTACACCTTC
J gene: TRBJ1-2; V gene: TRBV11-2; clone size: once; CDR3 length: 14; D gene: -; CDR3 protein: CASSLSQGNYGYTF; CDR3 DNA: TGTGCCAGCAGCTTAAGTCAAGGGAACTATGGCTACACCTTC
J gene: TRBJ2-6; V gene: TRBV5-1; clone size: -; CDR3 length: 16; D gene: -; CDR3 protein: CASSLGGVSGANVLTF; CDR3 DNA: TGCGCCAGCAGCTTGGGTGGGGTTTCTGGGGCCAACGTCCTGACTTTC
J gene: TRBJ2-2; V gene: TRBV6-1; clone size: -; CDR3 length: 17; D gene: -; CDR3 protein: CASSEDKDRTNTGELFF; CDR3 DNA: TGTGCCAGCAGTGAAGACAAGGACCGCACGAACACCGGGGAGCTGTTTTTT
J gene: TRBJ2-3; V gene: TRBV18; clone size: -; CDR3 length: 16; D gene: TRBD2; CDR3 protein: CASSLLGGDGTDTQYF; CDR3 DNA: TGTGCCAGCTCCCTGCTTGGGGGGGACGGCACAGATACGCAGTATTTT
J gene: TRBJ2-3; V gene: TRBV18; clone size: -; CDR3 length: 17; D gene: -; CDR3 protein: CASSPSIGKGGTDTQYF; CDR3 DNA: TGTGCCAGCTCACCGTCGATTGGAAAGGGTGGCACAGATACGCAGTATTTT
J gene: TRBJ2-1; V gene: TRBV10-1; clone size: -; CDR3 length: 15; D gene: -; CDR3 protein: CASSEGRISYNEQFF; CDR3 DNA: TGCGCCAGCAGTGAGGGTCGGATCTCCTACAATGAGCAGTTCTTC
J gene: TRBJ2-3; V gene: TRBV7-6; clone size: -; CDR3 length: 16; D gene: TRBD2; CDR3 protein: CASSLVAGGLTDTQYF; CDR3 DNA: TGTGCCAGCAGCTTAGTAGCGGGAGGGTTAACAGATACGCAGTATTTT
J gene: TRBJ1-2; V gene: TRBV15; clone size: -; CDR3 length: 11; D gene: -; CDR3 protein: CATSRAYGYTF; CDR3 DNA: TGTGCCACCAGCAGAGCCTATGGCTACACCTTC